This T cell receptor beta chain was sequenced in a study of cytotoxic CD8 clonotypes in ibrutinib-treated CLL. About the study: The taking of response samples occurred after a median around 11 months of treatment, with a range of 6 to 36. Broader study findings: Clonality grew at ibrutinib response; at progression, it decreased back toward baseline. Public clonotypes were rare and shrank or held steady on treatment.

This CDR3 contains 15 residues. CDR1 is MNHEY and CDR2 is SVGAGI in the germline V gene. The trim removed 1 base at V and 4 bases at J, leaving 4 bases unmatched. This clone was seen more than once but under ten times. Its antigen is not known. Repertoires were generated with immunoSEQ multiplex PCR, while TCRdb's copy carries only in-frame clones and drops some. The sample has fewer than 30,000 clones, approximately 70% seen once; the top ten hold just over 50%. This clonotype was sampled from a human donor with chronic lymphocytic leukemia. The sample was PBMCs, taken at disease progression, from a patient treated with ibrutinib. The chain employs TRBV6-5 and TRBJ1-1; 9 bases are a match to TRBD1. The CDR3 bases are TGTGCCAGCAGTTACTGGGTGGGACAGGGCACTGAAGCTTTCTTT. Its protein product is CASSYWVGQGTEAFF.